This T cell receptor (beta chain) is drawn from a study of CD8+CD57+ T cells in acquired aplastic anemia. TCR beta VDJ combinations and CDR3 sequences were profiled from genomic DNA. TCRdb re-called the reads through MiXCR, storing one row per CDR3 protein. Seen here are 150,000 to 200,000 distinct CDR3 sequences, about 44% observed once, and the top ten hold 10% to 15%. Patients included in sequencing had previously demonstrated CD8+CD57+ cell expansion by flow cytometry. The CDR3 runs to 14 residues. Germline trimming cut 7 bases from V and 3 bases from J; bases unmatched to any gene: 2. Germline values: CDR1 MNHNS, CDR2 SASEGT. This clonotype has just a few counts.

The source of this sequence is a human donor with aplastic anemia. Sample: sorted CD4+, CD8+, or CD8+CD57+ T cells (not recorded which) from PBMCs. This rearrangement joins TRBV6-1 to TRBJ2-3, with 12 positions matching TRBD2. CDR3 nucleotide sequence: TGTGCCAGCATGCTAGCGGGGGGGACAGATACGCAGTATTTT. Residues: CASMLAGGTDTQYF.